This TCR beta chain was sequenced for a study of blood T cell repertoires in COVID-19. Study information: Whether acute or convalescent, the COVID-19 samples came from the United States, Italy and Spain. Sources were T cells, B-cell-depleted T cells, or PBMCs; the material itself was cDNA or gDNA.

The CDR3 totals 15 residues. CDR1 is SGHTA and CDR2 is FQGNSA in the germline V gene. The V end lost 5 bases, the J end lost 7 bases, and 17 bases lay between the germline ends. Per the original data handling: Reference gene primer amplification gave estimated nucleated cell counts. Profiled with immunoSEQ multiplex PCR; TCRdb holds only in-frame clones, not every one. V and J calls and clone size follow that table, whereas D and trimming were derived from the DNA. Here the sample spans approximately 230,000 clones, about 90% being singletons. Sequenced material: peripheral blood. The source of this sequence is a man aged 18 to 29 with active or convalescent COVID-19. This rearrangement joins TRBV7-2 to TRBJ1-4, with D perhaps TRBD1 (5 bases). The chain's CDR3 is CASSRVGPDVEKLFF. The CDR3 DNA reads as TGTGCCAGCAGCCGTGTGGGGCCAGATGTTGAAAAACTGTTTTTT.